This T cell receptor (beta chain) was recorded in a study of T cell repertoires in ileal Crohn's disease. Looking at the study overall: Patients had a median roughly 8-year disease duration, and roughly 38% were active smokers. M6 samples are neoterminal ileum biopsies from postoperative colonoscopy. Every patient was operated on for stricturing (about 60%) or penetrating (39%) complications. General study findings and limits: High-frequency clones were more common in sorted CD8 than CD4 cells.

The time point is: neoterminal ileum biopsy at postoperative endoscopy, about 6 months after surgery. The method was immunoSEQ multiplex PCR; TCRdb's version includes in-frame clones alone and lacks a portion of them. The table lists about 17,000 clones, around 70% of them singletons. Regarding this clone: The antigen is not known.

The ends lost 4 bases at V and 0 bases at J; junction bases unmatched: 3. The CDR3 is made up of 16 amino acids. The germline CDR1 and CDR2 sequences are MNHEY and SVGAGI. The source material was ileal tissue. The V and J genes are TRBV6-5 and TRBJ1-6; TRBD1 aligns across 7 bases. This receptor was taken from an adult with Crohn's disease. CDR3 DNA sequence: TGTGCCAGCAGTTTAGGGGGCCCCTCCTATAATTCACCCCTCCACTTT. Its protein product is CASSLGGPSYNSPLHF.